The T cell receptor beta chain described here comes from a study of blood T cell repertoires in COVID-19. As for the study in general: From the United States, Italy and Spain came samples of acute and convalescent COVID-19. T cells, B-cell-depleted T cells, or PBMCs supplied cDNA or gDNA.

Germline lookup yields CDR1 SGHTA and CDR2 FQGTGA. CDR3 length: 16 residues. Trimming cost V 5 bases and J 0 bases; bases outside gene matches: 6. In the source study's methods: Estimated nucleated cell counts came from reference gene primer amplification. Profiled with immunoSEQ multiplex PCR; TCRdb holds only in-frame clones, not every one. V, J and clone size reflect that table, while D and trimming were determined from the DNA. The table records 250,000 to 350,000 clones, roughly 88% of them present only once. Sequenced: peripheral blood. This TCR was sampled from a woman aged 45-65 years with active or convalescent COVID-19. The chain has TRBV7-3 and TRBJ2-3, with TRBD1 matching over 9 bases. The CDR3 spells CASSLPGQGSTDTQYF. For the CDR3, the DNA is TGTGCCAGCAGCCTTCCGGGACAGGGAAGCACAGATACGCAGTATTTT.